Following are 5 T cell receptor beta chains from one sample sequenced in a study of OX40 agonist ivuxolimab in advanced cancers. Method: immunoSEQ multiplex PCR; TCRdb's copy keeps in-frame clones and lacks some. Among about 33,000 clones listed, about 81% were seen once. The starting material was CD4+ or CD8+ T cells sorted from blood, obtained in a trial of the OX40 agonist ivuxolimab. These receptors were taken from an adult with an advanced solid tumor such as melanoma, head and neck, liver or kidney cancer.

The chain has TRBV28 and TRBJ1-4, with TRBD1 identical over 9 bases. Germline lookup yields CDR1 MDHEN and CDR2 SYDVKM. V shed 8 bases, J shed 8 bases, and the junction held 6 bases outside the gene matches. This CDR3 region has 13 residues. The CDR3 DNA is TGTGCCAGCTGGGACAGGGACCGCGAAAAACTGTTTTTT. Translating it yields CASWDRDREKLFF.

This chain links TRBV7-7 with TRBJ2-2, with a tentative D call TRBD2 (5 bases). CDR1 is SSHAT and CDR2 is FNYEAQ in the germline V gene (reference sequence). V lost 0 bases to trimming and J lost 5 bases, with 7 bases between them. The CDR3 totals 14 residues. CDR3 amino acids: CASSLAGVTGELFF. CDR3 in DNA: TGTGCCAGCAGCTTAGCGGGAGTTACCGGGGAGCTGTTTTTT.

The V gene is TRBV5-1, the J gene TRBJ2-7; TRBD1 aligns across 8 bases. This CDR3 is 14 amino acids long. The V and J ends lost 4 bases and 5 bases, in that order; junction bases with no gene match: 8. The germline V gene has CDR1 SGHRS and CDR2 YFSETQ. The CDR3 reads CASSPGDRPHEQYF. CDR3 sequence (DNA): TGCGCCAGCAGCCCCGGGGACAGGCCCCACGAGCAGTACTTC.

The CDR3 region has the DNA TGTGCCAGCAGTTCACGTTCGGGGGGGATCACTGAAGCTTTCTTT. This sequence encodes CASSSRSGGITEAFF. V gene TRBV6-6 combines with J gene TRBJ1-1; D might be TRBD1 (5 bases). Between the trimmed V and J ends, which lost 4 bases and 4 bases, there was a span of 16 bases. The CDR3 covers 15 residues. The germline V gene encodes CDR1 MNHNY and CDR2 SVGAGI (reference sequence).

The V call is TRBV2, the J call TRBJ1-1, with D unclear. The CDR3 has 13 amino acids. CDR1 is SNHLY and CDR2 is FYNNEI in the germline V gene. The V end lost 5 bases, the J end lost 1 base, and 8 bases lay between the germline ends. This CDR3 is CASSSEGNTEAFF. The CDR3 nucleotides read TGTGCCAGCAGTTCCGAAGGGAACACTGAAGCTTTCTTT.